The present TCR beta chain was sequenced within a study of cytomegalovirus exposure and HLA in healthy donors. Whole-study findings and limits: In a later analysis, a missense DCLRE1C variant was linked to TCR beta V- and J-gene trimming.

For this clone: Its antigen is undetermined.

The PCR employed 60 Vbeta primers together with 13 Jbeta primers. Sequenced by immunoSEQ multiplex PCR; TCRdb stores in-frame clones only, minus some. The table records over 150,000 clones, approximately 80% of them present only once. The receptor's source is a man between 18 and 35 years old in good health and CMV-seronegative. Sequenced: PBMCs.

The CDR3: CASNGGGLRYF. Written as DNA, the CDR3 is TGTGCCAGCAACGGGGGGGGCCTCCGGTACTTC. The J gene is TRBJ2-7, the V gene TRBV25-1; TRBD2 agrees at 8 bases. CDR1 MGHDK and CDR2 SYGVNS come from the germline V gene. Trimming at V came to 7 bases and at J to 12 bases, leaving 8 bases not matched to a gene. The CDR3 consists of 11 residues.